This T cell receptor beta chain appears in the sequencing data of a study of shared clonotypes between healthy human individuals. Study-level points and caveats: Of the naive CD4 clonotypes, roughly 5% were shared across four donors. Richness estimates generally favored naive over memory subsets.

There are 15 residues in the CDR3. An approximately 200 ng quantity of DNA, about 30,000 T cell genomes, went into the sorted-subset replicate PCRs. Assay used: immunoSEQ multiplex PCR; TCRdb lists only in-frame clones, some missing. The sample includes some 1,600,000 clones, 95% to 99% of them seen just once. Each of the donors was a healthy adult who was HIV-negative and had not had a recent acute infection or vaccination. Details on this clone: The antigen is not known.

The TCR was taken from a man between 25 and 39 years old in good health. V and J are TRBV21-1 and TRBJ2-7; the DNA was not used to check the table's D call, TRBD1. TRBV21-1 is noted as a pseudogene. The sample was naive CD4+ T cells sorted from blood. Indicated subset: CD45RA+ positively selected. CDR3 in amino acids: CASSKERTGSYEQYF. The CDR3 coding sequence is TGTGCCAGCAGCAAAGAGCGGACAGGCTCCTACGAGCAGTACTTC.